The subject of this entry is one T cell receptor beta chain. The antigen remains undetermined. Pooling of second doses given at about 4 or about 12 weeks was done. Data came from immunoSEQ multiplex PCR; TCRdb stores just in-frame clones and leaves some out. The sample has about 140,000 clones, approximately 92% seen once. The sample is drawn from a study of T cell responses to AZD1222 COVID-19 vaccine. Overall study findings and caveats: There were repertoire samples only from the period after the peak T cell response. Recipients of two AZD1222 doses showed rising Spike-specific TCR breadth and depth. Donors in the cohort were predominantly white British and more often female, and clonal diversity was possibly underestimated.

There are 14 residues in the CDR3. V gave up 2 bases and J gave up 8 bases, with 15 bases separating them. CDR1 and CDR2 from the germline V gene are SEHNR and FQNEAQ (reference sequence). Sample: peripheral blood, taken 28 days after the second AZD1222 dose. The TCR was taken from an adult who received the AZD1222 COVID-19 vaccine. The chain couples TRBV7-9 to TRBJ1-2, with D maybe TRBD1 (6 bases). In DNA, the CDR3 is TGTGCCAGCAGCTTATCCGCAGGGGACAAGGGCTACACCTTC. Translated, it gives CASSLSAGDKGYTF.